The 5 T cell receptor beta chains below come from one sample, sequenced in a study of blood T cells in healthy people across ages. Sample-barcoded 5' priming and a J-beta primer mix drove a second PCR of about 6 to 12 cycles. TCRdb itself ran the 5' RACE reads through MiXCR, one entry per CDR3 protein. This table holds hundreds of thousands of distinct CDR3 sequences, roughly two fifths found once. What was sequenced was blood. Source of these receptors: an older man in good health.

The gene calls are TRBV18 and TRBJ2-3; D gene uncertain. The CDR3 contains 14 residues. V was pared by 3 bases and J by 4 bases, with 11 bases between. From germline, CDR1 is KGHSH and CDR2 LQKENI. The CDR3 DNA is TGTGCCAGCTCACCTCTCAGAGAGCCAGATACGCAGTATTTT. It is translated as CASSPLREPDTQYF.

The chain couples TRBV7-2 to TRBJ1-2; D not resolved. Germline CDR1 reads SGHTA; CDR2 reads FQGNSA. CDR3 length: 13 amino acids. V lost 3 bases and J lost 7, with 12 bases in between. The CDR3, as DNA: TGTGCCAGCAGCTTTCATATAAGCGCTGGCTACACCTTC. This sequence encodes CASSFHISAGYTF.

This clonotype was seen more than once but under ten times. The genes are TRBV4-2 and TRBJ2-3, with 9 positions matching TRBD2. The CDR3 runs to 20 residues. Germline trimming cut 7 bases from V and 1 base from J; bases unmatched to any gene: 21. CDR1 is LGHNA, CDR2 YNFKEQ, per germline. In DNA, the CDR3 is TGTGCCAGCACCATCAAGGTCCTAGCGGGGCCTGACCTTCGCACAGATACGCAGTATTTT. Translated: CASTIKVLAGPDLRTDTQYF.

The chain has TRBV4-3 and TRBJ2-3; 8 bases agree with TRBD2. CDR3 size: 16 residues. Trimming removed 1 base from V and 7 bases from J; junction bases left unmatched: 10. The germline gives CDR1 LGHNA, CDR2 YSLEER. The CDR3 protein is CASSQGRVAGMNTQYF. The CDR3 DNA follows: TGCGCCAGCAGCCAAGGGCGGGTAGCGGGAATGAATACGCAGTATTTT.

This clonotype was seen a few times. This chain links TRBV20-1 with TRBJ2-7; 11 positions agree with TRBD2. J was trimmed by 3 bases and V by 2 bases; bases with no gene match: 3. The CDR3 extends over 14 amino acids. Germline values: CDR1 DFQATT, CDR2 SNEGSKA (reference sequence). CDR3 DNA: TGCAGTGCTAGAAAGACTAGCGGGGACTACGAGCAGTACTTC. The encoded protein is CSARKTSGDYEQYF.